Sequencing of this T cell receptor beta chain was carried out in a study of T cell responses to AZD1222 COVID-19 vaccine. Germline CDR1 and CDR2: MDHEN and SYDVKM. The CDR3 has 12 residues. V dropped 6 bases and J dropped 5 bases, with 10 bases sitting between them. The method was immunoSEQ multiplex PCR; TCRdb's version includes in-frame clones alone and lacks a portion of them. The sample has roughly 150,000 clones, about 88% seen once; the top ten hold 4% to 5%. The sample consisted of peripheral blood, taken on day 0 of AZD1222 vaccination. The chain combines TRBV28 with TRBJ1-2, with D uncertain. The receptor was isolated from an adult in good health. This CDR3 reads CASSYSLYGYTF. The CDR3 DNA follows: TGTGCCAGCAGCTACTCACTTTATGGCTACACCTTC.